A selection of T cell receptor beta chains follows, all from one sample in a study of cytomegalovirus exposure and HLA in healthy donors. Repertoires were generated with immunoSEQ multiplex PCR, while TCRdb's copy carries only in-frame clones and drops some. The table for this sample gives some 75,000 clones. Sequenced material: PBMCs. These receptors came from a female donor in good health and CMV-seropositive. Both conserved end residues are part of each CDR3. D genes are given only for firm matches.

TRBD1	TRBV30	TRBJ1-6	TGTGCCTGGAGTGGAAGTACAGGGGGCAATTCACCCCTCCACTTT	CAWSGSTGGNSPLHF
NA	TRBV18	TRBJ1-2	TGTGCCAGCTCACCTTATAACAGGGCGGTGGACTATGGCTACACCTTC	CASSPYNRAVDYGYTF
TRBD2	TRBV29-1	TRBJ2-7	TGCAGCGTTGAAGGGGGACTAGCGGGGTTCTCCTACGAGCAGTACTTC	CSVEGGLAGFSYEQYF
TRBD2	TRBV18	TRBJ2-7	TGTGCCAGCTCAGTACCGGGACTAGACACCAACTACGAGCAGTACTTC	CASSVPGLDTNYEQYF
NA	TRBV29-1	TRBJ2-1	TGCAGCCCTACTCGGACAGCTGACTACAATGAGCAGTTCTTC	CSPTRTADYNEQFF
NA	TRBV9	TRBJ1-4	TGTGCCAGCAGCACGGGAGGCGCGGAAAAACTGTTTTTT	CASSTGGAEKLFF
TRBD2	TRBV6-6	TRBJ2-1	TGTGCCAGCATGGGACTAGCGGATAATGAGCAGTTCTTC	CASMGLADNEQFF
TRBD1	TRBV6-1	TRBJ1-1	TGTGCCACCCCACTTGGGACAGGGAACACTGAAGCTTTCTTT	CATPLGTGNTEAFF
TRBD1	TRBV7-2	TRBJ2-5	TGTGCCAGCAGCTTACGGGACAGGGGAGGAAAGACCCAGTACTTC	CASSLRDRGGKTQYF
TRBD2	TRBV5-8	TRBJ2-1	TGTGCCAGCAGCTTGGGGACTAGCGGTTACAATGAGCAGTTCTTC	CASSLGTSGYNEQFF
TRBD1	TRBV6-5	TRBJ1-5	TGTGCCAGCAGCCCTGACAGGGGTAGCAATCAGCCCCAGCATTTT	CASSPDRGSNQPQHF
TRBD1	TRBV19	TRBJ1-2	TGTGCCAGTAGTATAGTCCTAACAGGGGGCAAGGATGGCTACACCTTC	CASSIVLTGGKDGYTF
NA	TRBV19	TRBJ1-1	TGTGCCAGTAGTATAGCTCCGAACATGAACACTGAAGCTTTCTTT	CASSIAPNMNTEAFF
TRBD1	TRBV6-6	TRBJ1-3	TGTGCCAGCAGTCAAACAGGGGGCTCTGGAAACACCATATATTTT	CASSQTGGSGNTIYF
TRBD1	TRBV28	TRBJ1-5	TGTGCCAGCACCCCCGGACAGGGAGGATATCAGCCCCAGCATTTT	CASTPGQGGYQPQHF
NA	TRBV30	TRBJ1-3	TGTGCCTGGAATTCCCAATCTGGAAACACCATATATTTT	CAWNSQSGNTIYF
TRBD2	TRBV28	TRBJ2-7	TGTGCCAGCAGTTTTCGAGGCGGGAGGGCCAGCGAGCAGTACTTC	CASSFRGGRASEQYF
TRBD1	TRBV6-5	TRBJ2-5	TGTGCCAGCAGTTACGCCGGGACAGGAAGTATGGAGACCCAGTACTTC	CASSYAGTGSMETQYF
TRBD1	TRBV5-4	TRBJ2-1	TGTGCCAGCAGCCTACGGGACAGGGCGAATGAGCAGTTCTTC	CASSLRDRANEQFF
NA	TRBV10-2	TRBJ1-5	TGCGCCAGCAGTCCCTTTCGTCAGCCCCAGCATTTT	CASSPFRQPQHF
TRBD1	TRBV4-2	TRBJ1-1	TGTGCCAGCAGCCAGGGTAGAGGGACAGGCGACACTGAAGCTTTCTTT	CASSQGRGTGDTEAFF
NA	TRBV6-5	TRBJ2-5	TGTGCCAGCAGAACAAAAGAGACCCAGTACTTC	CASRTKETQYF
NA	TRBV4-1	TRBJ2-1	TGCGCCAGCAGCCAAGAACGGTCAGGGCCGTACAATGAGCAGTTCTTC	CASSQERSGPYNEQFF
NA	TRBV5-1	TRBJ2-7	TGCGCCAGCAGCTTGGACAGGGTTAGCGAGCAGTACTTC	CASSLDRVSEQYF
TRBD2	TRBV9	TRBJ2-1	TGTGCCAGCAGCGTAGACCAGCGGGAGGTCTACAATGAGCAGTTCTTC	CASSVDQREVYNEQFF
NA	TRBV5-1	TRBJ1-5	TGCGCCAGCAGCAGGTGGGGGGATCAGCCCCAGCATTTT	CASSRWGDQPQHF
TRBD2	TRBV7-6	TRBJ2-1	TGTGCCAGCAGCTTACGGCGGGAGGGCCTTCTGAATGAGCAGTTCTTC	CASSLRREGLLNEQFF
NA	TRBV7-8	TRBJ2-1	TGTGCCAGCAGCTTTCTGTGGAGGCGAAGCACCGACAATGAGCAGTTCTTC	CASSFLWRRSTDNEQFF
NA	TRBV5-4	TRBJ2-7	TGTGCCAGCAGCTCCCGGCTAGCGCCTACCTACGAGCAGTACTTC	CASSSRLAPTYEQYF